This T cell receptor beta chain appears in the sequencing data of a study of blood T cell repertoires in COVID-19 (dated by TCRdb to the early 2020s). About the investigation overall: Collaborator samples came from the United States, Italy and Spain and covered acute and convalescent phases of COVID-19. The repertoires were made available in a free public database intended to serve as a resource for research on the immune response to SARS-CoV-2. Subjects who had been exposed to COVID-19, were actively infected with it, or had recovered from it provided the deeply sampled blood TCRbeta repertoires that made up the dataset. Samples came from the ongoing ImmuneRACE study (first 160 participants) plus 1,254 subjects from 6 global collaborators. The material from the prospective study consisted of cDNA or gDNA derived from T cells, B-cell-depleted T cells, or PBMCs. Where available, HLA class I and class II types were taken from metadata supplied by the sample provider and were not determined by assay-based typing. Sample metadata almost always included a de-identified subject ID, COVID-19 status, age in years and sex. Summary of the overall study and its limitations: The amount of clinical and demographic metadata varied by source and participant and was provided uncurated.

From the cysteine up to the phenylalanine, the CDR3 has a length of 15 residues. This entry keeps only the CDR3 DNA: 45 bases, framed from base 1. The immunoSEQ Assay, a bias-controlled multiplex PCR, was used to amplify TCRbeta CDR3 regions from genomic DNA. The source study handled its data this way. The number of nucleated cells in each sample was estimated from the amplification of reference gene primers within the assay. To quantify the absolute abundance of each unique TCRbeta CDR3 rearrangement, sequence reads were collapsed and filtered. For each sample, productive Simpson clonality was calculated as the square root of Simpson's diversity index over productive rearrangements. The clones in this table, taken by TCRdb from immuneACCESS, are in-frame only. Not every clone is retained; where verified, under half of the shortfall comes from an unresolved V gene, and the cause of the rest is unknown. V and J calls and clone size come straight from that table; D and trimming were deduced from the DNA. The sample data list over 150,000 clones, and roughly 88% of these were observed just once. Around 0.63% of the sample lies in the top ten.

A note on this clone: Its recognized antigen is unknown. Per-base quality was not reported, and no clone a single base away is much larger than it.

One collaborating source in Seattle enrolled patients while the patients were actively infected and followed the patients over time throughout the course of disease. Collaborating institutions collected whole blood in K2EDTA tubes following their own protocols. For TCRbeta analysis, collaborator samples were shipped as frozen whole blood, as isolated PBMCs, or as DNA extracted from either sample type. The rearrangement joined TRBV21-1 to TRBJ2-7; no DNA check was done on the table's D call, TRBD2. TRBV21-1 is flagged as a pseudogene. Source material: peripheral blood. This TCR was recovered from a man aged 60-69 years with COVID-19, enrolled during active disease. Here the CDR3 is given as CASSKGICPGSEQYF. The nucleotide sequence reads as follows: TGTGCCAGCAGCAAGGGAATTTGTCCGGGGAGCGAGCAGTACTTC.